This T cell receptor (beta chain) appears in the sequencing data of a study of Ad26.COV2.S vaccination and SARS-CoV-2 variants. The data were produced by immunoSEQ multiplex PCR, yet TCRdb's version contains in-frame clones alone and is incomplete. The top ten clones hold around 5.5% of a sample with around 300,000 clones, 85% to 90% of them seen once. Treatment indicated: roughly 18 received Ad26.COV2.S at low or high dose, single or two shots; about 5 received placebo; per-sample allocation not given. Repertoires come from day 63 after the first vaccine or placebo injection. For this clone: Its specificity is not known.

V lost 4 bases and J 6 bases, leaving 12 bases between the germline ends. The CDR3 totals 13 residues. General study points: Vaccinated and placebo-treated recipients had similar non-spike TCR breadth. Substantial post-vaccination breadth of spike-specific CD8+ and CD4+ T cell responses was reported. Breadth and depth estimates from TCRs may understate total T cell responses.

The sample was peripheral blood, taken in a trial of Ad26.COV2.S vaccine versus placebo. The V call is TRBV12-3 or TRBV12-4, the J call TRBJ1-2; D perhaps matches TRBD1 (6 bases). The sequence derives from a person aged 18 to 65 who received the Ad26.COV2.S COVID-19 vaccine or a placebo. The CDR3 nucleotides are TGTGCCAGCAGTTATGGGGGCGCAGATGGCTACACCTTC. As protein: CASSYGGADGYTF.